What follows are 27 T cell receptor beta chains derived from one specimen sequenced in a study of shared clonotypes between healthy human individuals (dated by TCRdb to about 2020). Library prep was done by the immunoSEQ multiplex PCR assay. TCRdb retrieved this table from immuneACCESS and kept in-frame rearrangements only. Not all clones are present; in checked studies, unresolved V genes account for under half, and no reason is known for the remainder. The sample yields around 2.5 million clones; 93% were counted once. The ten largest make up approximately 0.36% of the sample. The material sequenced was naive CD4+ T cells from PBMCs. Interpreted using the paper, the cell subset or site label stands for: CD45RA+ positively selected. The receptors originated from a man aged 18 to 30 in good health. Some clones in this sample may be carry-over from other donors' samples.

This chain links TRBV5-1 with TRBJ2-5; D is unresolved. The CDR3 runs to 15 residues. CDR1 and CDR2 (germline): SGHRS, YFSETQ. V was trimmed by 0 bases and J by 3 bases, leaving 12 bases between them. The CDR3 DNA reads as TGCGCCAGCAGCTTGGCCGGCAGGTCAAAAGAGACCCAGTACTTC. It is translated as CASSLAGRSKETQYF.

The chain recombines TRBV7-9 with TRBJ2-7; the D gene is possibly TRBD2 (6 bases). CDR3 size: 12 residues. The V end lost 9 bases, the J end lost 5 bases, and 14 bases lay between the germline ends. Germline lookup yields CDR1 SEHNR and CDR2 FQNEAQ (reference sequence). DNA of the CDR3: TGTGCCAGGGGAGGCCCTCCGCACGAGCAGTACTTC. It translates to CARGGPPHEQYF.

The chain couples TRBV9 to TRBJ2-5; 8 bases are shared with TRBD2. CDR3 size: 15 residues. The germline V gene encodes CDR1 SGDLS and CDR2 YYNGEE. With 2 bases clipped from V and 2 bases from J, the junction kept 5 bases outside the gene matches. In DNA, the CDR3 is TGTGCCAGCAGCGTGGGCCCTAGCGGGCAAGAGACCCAGTACTTC. This codes for CASSVGPSGQETQYF.

This chain joins TRBV14 and TRBJ2-1; D not certain. The V end was cut by 2 bases, the J end by 8 bases, with 19 bases between. In germline, CDR1 is SGHDN, CDR2 FVKESK. The CDR3 is made up of 16 amino acids. The CDR3 DNA is TGTGCCAGCAGCCAATACCTGGTCGCAGGATGGGATGAGCAGTTCTTC. Residues: CASSQYLVAGWDEQFF.

This clone was seen a single time. The chain couples TRBV18 to TRBJ1-5; 11 bases map to TRBD1. From germline, CDR1 is KGHSH and CDR2 LQKENI. Trimming at V came to 5 bases and at J to 0 bases, leaving 15 bases not matched to a gene. The CDR3 covers 20 residues. CDR3 protein: CASSAKPGQGAYDSNQPQHF. As DNA, the CDR3 is TGTGCCAGCTCAGCAAAGCCCGGACAGGGGGCTTACGATAGCAATCAGCCCCAGCATTTT.

The genes are TRBV5-4 and TRBJ2-6; D remains ambiguous. The CDR3 runs to 14 residues. Looked up from germline, CDR1 is SGHNT and CDR2 is YYREEE (reference sequence). V lost 2 bases, J lost 4 bases, and 7 bases lay in between. The CDR3 reads CASSFSMGANVLTF. The CDR3 coding sequence is TGTGCCAGCAGCTTCTCCATGGGGGCCAACGTCCTGACTTTC.

The chain uses TRBV2 and TRBJ1-1; D not certain. Trimming shortened V by 6 bases and J by 3 bases, and 11 bases separated the two germline ends. Germline V CDR1 and CDR2: SNHLY, FYNNEI. This CDR3 comprises 13 residues. CDR3 bases: TGTGCCAGCAGGATTCAGATGGACACTGAAGCTTTCTTT. Residues: CASRIQMDTEAFF. The entire variable domain, with the rest obtained from reference TRBV2 and TRBJ1-1, is as follows: EPEVTQTPSHQVTQMGQEVILRCVPISNHLYFYWYRQILGQKVEFLVSFYNNEISEKSEIFDDQFSVERPDGSNFTLKIRSTKLEDSAMYFCASRIQMDTEAFFGQGTRLTVV.

The chain couples TRBV4-2 to TRBJ2-1, with 11 bases matching TRBD2. This CDR3 comprises 16 residues. Germline trimming cut 5 bases from V and 8 bases from J; bases unmatched to any gene: 11. CDR1 and CDR2 from the germline V gene are LGHNA and YNFKEQ. CDR3 coding DNA: TGTGCCAGCAGCGCCATACTAGCGGGAGCGATCGATGAGCAGTTCTTC. As protein: CASSAILAGAIDEQFF.

V usage is TRBV5-5 and J usage is TRBJ1-1; D unresolved. The V end lost 1 base, the J end lost 1 base, and 8 bases lay between the germline ends. CDR1 and CDR2 (germline): SGHKS, YYEKEE (reference sequence). This CDR3 contains 14 residues. CDR3 region: CASSLQASNTEAFF. The CDR3 DNA follows: TGTGCCAGCAGCTTGCAGGCGTCGAACACTGAAGCTTTCTTT.

The chain carries TRBV28 and TRBJ1-4; TRBD1 aligns across 9 bases. Germline V gene lookup returns CDR1 MDHEN and CDR2 SYDVKM. The V segment lost 5 bases and the J segment 4 bases; nucleotides outside the gene matches: 8. This CDR3 is 16 amino acids long. Here the CDR3 reads CASSPLGTGNNEKLFF. The CDR3 DNA reads TGTGCCAGCAGTCCCCTAGGGACAGGGAATAATGAAAAACTGTTTTTT.

This rearrangement joins TRBV2 to TRBJ2-5; tentative D call: TRBD2 (5 bases). Germline V lookup: CDR1 SNHLY, CDR2 FYNNEI. Trimming removed 2 bases from V and 2 bases from J, with 18 bases in between. This CDR3 contains 17 residues. The CDR3 nucleotides are TGTGCCAGCAGTGAATTTGCGGGTTTCTGGATTCAAGAGACCCAGTACTTC. Residues: CASSEFAGFWIQETQYF.

This chain links TRBV7-9 with TRBJ1-4, with 12 bases lining up with TRBD1. The CDR3 has 18 residues. V trimming: 5 bases; J trimming: 7 bases; junction bases outside the gene matches: 14. Germline loops: CDR1 SEHNR, CDR2 FQNEAQ (reference sequence). The CDR3 sequence: CASSNARDRGLWREKLFF. The CDR3 DNA reads TGTGCCAGCAGCAACGCGAGGGACAGGGGGCTTTGGCGTGAAAAACTGTTTTTT.

The rearrangement links TRBV10-1 to TRBJ2-7, with 9 bases aligning to TRBD1. CDR1 WNHNN and CDR2 SYGVQD come from the germline V gene (reference sequence). J was trimmed by 2 bases and V by 11 bases; bases with no gene match: 13. There are 15 residues in the CDR3. CDR3 amino acids: CAGFQRTGDAYEQYF. CDR3 sequence (DNA): TGCGCCGGATTTCAGAGGACAGGGGATGCCTACGAGCAGTACTTC.

Here the CDR3 reads CASSFRQGGSYEQYF. CDR3 sequence (DNA): TGTGCCAGCAGTTTTCGACAGGGAGGGTCCTACGAGCAGTACTTC. V and J are TRBV28 and TRBJ2-7; TRBD1 or TRBD2 may be the D gene (7 bases each). Per the germline V gene, CDR1 is MDHEN and CDR2 is SYDVKM. This CDR3 has 15 residues. Trimming took 3 bases from V and 1 from J, leaving 13 bases between them.

The gene calls are TRBV7-3 and TRBJ2-1; 10 bases match TRBD2. Per germline, CDR1 SGHTA and CDR2 FQGTGA. CDR3 length equals 17 residues. The V and J ends lost 1 base and 1 base, in that order; junction bases with no gene match: 4. CDR3 residues: CASSLRPSGSSYNEQFF. The DNA of the CDR3 is TGTGCCAGCAGCTTAAGGCCTAGCGGGAGTTCCTACAATGAGCAGTTCTTC.

This chain's CDR3 is CAISESIGFMEPQHF. The DNA of the CDR3 is TGTGCCATCAGTGAGTCGATCGGGTTTATGGAGCCCCAGCATTTT. The chain joins TRBV10-3 to TRBJ1-5, with no clear D. The CDR3 covers 15 residues. The germline V and J ends were trimmed by 0 bases and 8 bases, with 14 bases remaining between them. CDR1 ENHRY and CDR2 SYGVKD come from the germline V gene.

The chain carries TRBV6-1 and TRBJ2-7; D uncertain. There are 16 residues in the CDR3. CDR1 and CDR2 (germline): MNHNS, SASEGT. Between the trimmed V and J ends, which lost 2 bases and 3 bases, there was a span of 17 bases. CDR3 sequence (DNA): TGTGCCAGCAGTGAAAAGATCGGCTTCATCGGCTACGAGCAGTACTTC. The encoded protein is CASSEKIGFIGYEQYF.

The chain recombines TRBV11-2 with TRBJ2-6; tentatively, D is TRBD1 or TRBD2 (5 bases each). Germline loops: CDR1 SGHAT, CDR2 FQNNGV. V dropped 5 bases and J dropped 0 bases, with 14 bases sitting between them. This CDR3 region has 17 residues. The CDR3 nucleotides are TGTGCCAGCAGCCCCGAGGGGCTCCACTCTGGGGCCAACGTCCTGACTTTC. It encodes CASSPEGLHSGANVLTF.

This clone was picked up one time. The chain joins TRBV18 to TRBJ2-5; 12 bases are shared with TRBD1. The CDR3 has 14 amino acids. Germline V gives CDR1 KGHSH, CDR2 LQKENI. V was clipped by 5 bases and J by 5 bases; unmatched bases: 3. CDR3 bases: TGTGCCAGCTCAAGGGGACAGGGGGCGGAGACCCAGTACTTC. Translated: CASSRGQGAETQYF.

This chain connects TRBV6-5 to TRBJ1-5, with D unresolved. Germline values: CDR1 MNHEY, CDR2 SVGAGI. This CDR3 has 13 residues. Deletions cut 5 bases from V and 5 bases from J, with 10 bases between. This chain's CDR3 is CASSPGGYQPQHF. As DNA, the CDR3 is TGTGCCAGCAGTCCGGGAGGGTATCAGCCCCAGCATTTT.

The rearrangement links TRBV6-1 to TRBJ2-7; possibly TRBD2 for D (6 bases). V gave up 3 bases and J gave up 7 bases, with 13 bases separating them. CDR3 length: 13 residues. Germline CDR1 and CDR2: MNHNS and SASEGT. The CDR3 is CASSDWRTTEQYF. For the CDR3, the DNA is TGTGCCAGCAGTGACTGGAGGACTACGGAGCAGTACTTC.

The chain has TRBV7-3 and TRBJ2-1; D gene uncertain. Germline loops: CDR1 SGHTA, CDR2 FQGTGA. V lost 5 bases to trimming and J lost 12 bases, with 17 bases between them. The CDR3 sequence is 13 residues long. CDR3: CASSLRPPGGQFF. In DNA, the CDR3 is TGTGCCAGCAGCCTCCGTCCCCCCGGCGGGCAGTTCTTC.

This clone showed up just a few times. V is TRBV4-1 and J is TRBJ1-2; D remains ambiguous. This CDR3 is 15 amino acids long. Trimming removed 1 base from V and 8 bases from J, with 17 bases in between. Per the germline V gene, CDR1 is MGHRA and CDR2 is YSYEKL. The CDR3 DNA follows: TGCGCCAGCAGCCAAGCGTGGCAGGCGCCTGGGGGCTACACCTTC. Its translation: CASSQAWQAPGGYTF.

The chain uses TRBV30 and TRBJ1-1, with unresolved D. The V gene lost 1 base and the J gene lost 6 bases, with 18 bases spanning the gap. The length of the CDR3 is 15 residues. The germline V gene encodes CDR1 GTSNPN and CDR2 SVGIG (reference sequence). The DNA for the CDR3 is TGTGCCTGGAGTGCGTACCTCACAAAAAGCGCTGAAGCTTTCTTT. It specifies CAWSAYLTKSAEAFF.

The chain has TRBV6-1 and TRBJ2-1; D gene uncertain. V gave up 8 bases and J gave up 8 bases, with 13 bases separating them. This CDR3 spans 12 amino acids. CDR1 and CDR2 (germline): MNHNS, SASEGT. The CDR3 here is CASQKVWDEQFF. Here the CDR3 DNA reads TGTGCCAGCCAGAAAGTTTGGGATGAGCAGTTCTTC.

This sequence joins TRBV5-4 and TRBJ2-2; 9 bases are a match to TRBD2. Germline CDR1 and CDR2: SGHNT and YYREEE (reference sequence). This CDR3 is built from 15 residues. V lost 3 bases to trimming and J lost 7 bases; unmatched junction nucleotides: 7. The CDR3 loop reads CASSSKREVGGELFF. CDR3 DNA: TGTGCCAGCAGCTCAAAGCGGGAGGTCGGCGGGGAGCTGTTTTTT.

The chain combines TRBV4-1 with TRBJ1-4; D gene unclear. CDR1 is MGHRA and CDR2 is YSYEKL in the germline V gene. V was clipped by 1 base and J by 0 bases, with 9 bases between them. This CDR3 spans 16 amino acids. CDR3 in DNA: TGCGCCAGCAGCCAAGTAGGCGGGGCAACTAATGAAAAACTGTTTTTT. This translates into CASSQVGGATNEKLFF.